These 15 T cell receptor beta chains share one sample of origin, sequenced in a study of CD8+ T cells in alopecia areata. cDNA reverse transcribed from extracted RNA served as the sequencing template. Generated by immunoSEQ multiplex PCR, the TCRdb table keeps only in-frame clones and is missing some. The table records 200,000 to 250,000 clones, 64% of them present only once. Sample treatment: oral pan-JAK inhibitor, 5-10 mg twice daily. Sequenced material: CD4+ T cells sorted from blood, taken at week 4, from a patient treated with tofacitinib. The receptors here all came from a human donor with alopecia areata.

V usage is TRBV10-3 and J usage is TRBJ2-5, with D possibly matching TRBD2 (6 bases). Deletions cut 6 bases from V and 5 bases from J, with 10 bases between. Germline CDR1 ENHRY, CDR2 SYGVKD. The CDR3 runs 12 residues. The CDR3 coding sequence is TGTGCCATCAGGGGGACTGGGGAGACCCAGTACTTC. Encoded protein: CAIRGTGETQYF.

This clone showed up just a few times. The chain joins TRBV5-1 to TRBJ1-1; D gene unclear. Trimming shortened V by 0 bases and J by 0 bases, and 6 bases separated the two germline ends. The CDR3 is 14 amino acids. Germline loops: CDR1 SGHRS, CDR2 YFSETQ. In DNA, the CDR3 is TGCGCCAGCAGCTTGGCAGCTGTGAACACTGAAGCTTTCTTT. This translates into CASSLAAVNTEAFF. The full variable domain, its missing parts supplied by reference TRBV5-1 and TRBJ1-1, is KAGVTQTPRYLIKTRGQQVTLSCSPISGHRSVSWYQQTPGQGLQFLFEYFSETQRNKGNFPGRFSGRQFSNSRSEMNVSTLELGDSALYLCASSLAAVNTEAFFGQGTRLTVV.

About this clone: Other DNA sequences of this sample code for an identical CDR3. The rearrangement joins TRBV27 to TRBJ1-2, with no clear D. This CDR3 spans 12 amino acids. Deletions cut 2 bases from V and 5 bases from J, with 6 bases between. Germline V gives CDR1 MNHEY, CDR2 SMNVEV (reference sequence). This CDR3 is CASSLAGYGYTF. The DNA of the CDR3 is TGTGCCAGCAGTTTAGCCGGGTATGGCTACACCTTC.

The J gene is TRBJ2-4, the V gene TRBV6-6; no reliable D call. The germline gives CDR1 MNHNY, CDR2 SVGAGI (reference sequence). Trimming stripped 5 bases from V and 13 bases from J, with 12 bases between. This CDR3 contains 11 residues. The CDR3: CASSQGSKQYF. CDR3 sequence (DNA): TGTGCCAGCAGTCAAGGCTCGAAGCAGTACTTC.

V is TRBV29-1 and J is TRBJ1-5; TRBD1 matches at 7 bases. CDR1 is SQVTM, CDR2 ANQGSEA, per germline. The junction had 9 bases not matched to a gene; V was cut back by 7 bases and J by 6 bases. The CDR3 loop spans 13 amino acids. CDR3 DNA sequence: TGCAGCGCTGGAGGGACAGTAGGTCAGCCCCAGCATTTT. Its translation: CSAGGTVGQPQHF.

This rearrangement joins TRBV5-1 to TRBJ2-1; TRBD1 is a possible D gene (6 bases). Germline V gene data show CDR1 as SGHRS and CDR2 as YFSETQ. This CDR3 has 15 residues. Trimming left V 5 bases short and J 0 bases short, with 12 bases between. In DNA form, the CDR3 reads TGCGCCAGCAGTCCTGACAGGCCCTCCTACAATGAGCAGTTCTTC. Translation: CASSPDRPSYNEQFF.

This sequence joins TRBV18 and TRBJ2-1; TRBD2 agrees at 14 bases. CDR3 length: 14 residues. The germline V gene encodes CDR1 KGHSH and CDR2 LQKENI. Germline trimming cut 4 bases from V and 10 bases from J; bases unmatched to any gene: 3. The CDR3 DNA reads as TGTGCCAGCTCACTGGGACTAGCGGGGGCCGAGCAGTTCTTC. Translated, it gives CASSLGLAGAEQFF. Together with reference TRBV18 and TRBJ2-1, the CDR3 gives the full variable domain: NAGVMQNPRHLVRRRGQEARLRCSPMKGHSHVYWYRQLPEEGLKFMVYLQKENIIDESGMPKERFSAEFPKEGPSILRIQQVVRGDSAAYFCASSLGLAGAEQFFGPGTRLTVL.

The chain recombines TRBV7-6 with TRBJ2-6; possible D gene TRBD2, 6 bases. The length of the CDR3 is 16 residues. Deletions cut 5 bases from V and 1 base from J, with 12 bases between. CDR1 is SGHVS and CDR2 is FNYEAQ in the germline V gene. CDR3 amino acids: CASSLPAGSGANVLTF. The DNA for the CDR3 is TGTGCCAGCAGCCTGCCCGCGGGGTCTGGGGCCAACGTCCTGACTTTC.

The chain links TRBV7-2 to TRBJ2-5; tentatively, D is TRBD2 (6 bases). Germline-derived CDR1 and CDR2 are SGHTA and FQGNSA. This CDR3 contains 16 residues. With 5 bases removed from V and 5 bases from J, the gap between germline ends came to 21 bases. In DNA, the CDR3 is TGTGCCAGCAGCACCACCACCGGGACTGGAGGGGAGACCCAGTACTTC. It codes for CASSTTTGTGGETQYF.

The chain uses TRBV7-9 and TRBJ2-5; D assignment may be TRBD1 or TRBD2 (5 bases each). V was clipped by 1 base and J by 2 bases, with 8 bases between them. Germline assignment: CDR1 SEHNR and CDR2 FQNEAQ (reference sequence). The CDR3 runs to 14 residues. The CDR3 sequence: CASSLDGGQETQYF. CDR3 sequence (DNA): TGTGCCAGCAGCTTAGATGGGGGACAAGAGACCCAGTACTTC.

The chain employs TRBV29-1 and TRBJ1-4; D is ambiguous. V lost 7 bases to trimming and J lost 7 bases, with 16 bases between them. The CDR3 sequence is 13 residues long. The germline CDR1 and CDR2 sequences are SQVTM and ANQGSEA. This CDR3 reads CSAGETTGEKLFF. CDR3 nucleotides: TGCAGCGCCGGGGAGACAACTGGTGAAAAACTGTTTTTT. The full variable domain, with the rest looked up from reference TRBV29-1 and TRBJ1-4, is SAVISQKPSRDICQRGTSLTIQCQVDSQVTMMFWYRQQPGQSLTLIATANQGSEATYESGFVIDKFPISRPNLTFSTLTVSNMSPEDSSIYLCSAGETTGEKLFFGSGTQLSVL.

The CDR3 DNA follows: TGTGCCAGCAGTTGGGGACAGGGGACCACTGAAGCTTTCTTT. Amino acids: CASSWGQGTTEAFF. V gene TRBV6-5 combines with J gene TRBJ1-1; 10 positions agree with TRBD1. J lost 4 bases, V lost 4 bases, and 3 bases had no gene match. The CDR3 extends over 14 amino acids. Germline assignment: CDR1 MNHEY and CDR2 SVGAGI.

The table lists this clone with a few counts. This chain joins TRBV19 and TRBJ2-4, with TRBD1 as a possible D gene (6 bases). CDR3 length: 15 amino acids. Trimming pared 6 bases from V and 4 bases from J, leaving 16 bases between. The germline gives CDR1 LNHDA, CDR2 SQIVND (reference sequence). The CDR3 coding sequence is TGTGCCAGTAGCCTTCCAGGGGCGTCTAAAAACATTCAGTACTTC. Translating gives CASSLPGASKNIQYF.

CDR3 in amino acids: CASSTTTGWDTEAFF. The CDR3 DNA reads as TGTGCCAGCAGCACGACGACAGGGTGGGACACTGAAGCTTTCTTT. The gene calls are TRBV7-8 and TRBJ1-1, with 7 nucleotides matching TRBD1. Germline V gene lookup returns CDR1 SGHVS and CDR2 FQNEAQ. After removal of 5 bases from V and 3 bases from J, the junction contained 9 bases not matched to a gene. CDR3 length equals 15 residues.

This clone was seen a few times. The sample carries other DNA sequences with the same CDR3. The chain employs TRBV5-1 and TRBJ2-7; D remains ambiguous. This CDR3 is 12 amino acids long. V was clipped by 0 bases and J by 4 bases, with 5 bases between them. Germline V gene data show CDR1 as SGHRS and CDR2 as YFSETQ. The CDR3: CASSLGGYEQYF. CDR3 coding DNA: TGCGCCAGCAGCTTGGGGGGATACGAGCAGTACTTC.